This T cell receptor beta chain was retrieved from a study of T cells in Graves' hyperthyroidism and ophthalmopathy. The CDR3 is made up of 13 amino acids. Germline V gene sequence: CDR1 SGHDT, CDR2 YYEEEE. Amplification of TCR beta CDR3 regions used RNA as the template. The HTBI primer set drove a first-round RT-PCR of the TCR CDR3. TCRdb ran MiXCR on the multiplex PCR reads and lists one entry per CDR3 protein. The sample records hundreds of thousands of distinct CDR3 sequences, 35% to 40% being singletons. The chain uses TRBV5-6 and TRBJ1-6; D might be TRBD1 (5 bases). The clonotype comes from a young man with Graves' hyperthyroidism. The sample comprised blood. DNA of the CDR3: TGTGCTCGGGAAGGGGACGGAAATTCACCCCTCCACTTT. Translating it yields CAREGDGNSPLHF.